Each of the 9 T cell receptor beta chains below was sequenced from the same sample in a study of graft-versus-host responses after intestinal transplantation. Data came from immunoSEQ multiplex PCR; TCRdb stores just in-frame clones and leaves some out. The sample comprises about 25,000 clones, roughly 94% of which are singletons, and 0.4% to 0.65% rests with the top ten. Specimen: PBMCs, collected 156 days after intestinal transplant. These receptors were taken from a human patient who received an intestinal transplant, so some T cells may come from the graft donor.

The rearrangement joins TRBV5-4 to TRBJ2-5, with 11 bases fitting TRBD1. CDR3 length equals 14 residues. J lost 5 bases, V lost 4 bases, and 4 bases had no gene match. Per the germline V gene, CDR1 is SGHNT and CDR2 is YYREEE (reference sequence). This chain's CDR3 is CASSAGQGGETQYF. The CDR3 bases are TGTGCCAGCAGCGCGGGACAGGGGGGGGAGACCCAGTACTTC.

The chain links TRBV27 to TRBJ2-3, with 9 bases that match TRBD2. The germline V gene has CDR1 MNHEY and CDR2 SMNVEV (reference sequence). The CDR3 contains 16 residues. J was trimmed by 3 bases and V by 2 bases; bases with no gene match: 6. The CDR3 region is CASSLAAGGWTDTQYF. The CDR3 DNA reads TGTGCCAGCAGTTTAGCAGCGGGGGGTTGGACAGATACGCAGTATTTT.

V and J are TRBV14 and TRBJ2-7, with D possibly matching TRBD2 (6 bases). V was pared by 4 bases and J by 5 bases, with 6 bases between. Germline values: CDR1 SGHDN, CDR2 FVKESK. This CDR3 is built from 11 residues. CDR3 DNA: TGTGCCAGCAGCCTAGCGGACGAGCAGTACTTC. Its translation: CASSLADEQYF.

The V call is TRBV7-9, the J call TRBJ1-2; D perhaps matches TRBD1 (5 bases). There are 16 residues in the CDR3. The germline gives CDR1 SEHNR, CDR2 FQNEAQ (reference sequence). Trimming left V 5 bases short and J 3 bases short, with 19 bases between. The CDR3 spells CASSPPVGQGDYGYTF. The CDR3 DNA follows: TGTGCCAGCAGCCCCCCTGTTGGGCAGGGTGACTATGGCTACACCTTC.

The chain employs TRBV6-5 and TRBJ1-1; a possible D gene is TRBD1 (5 bases). V was shortened by 8 bases and J by 2 bases, with 15 bases between the two germline ends. Germline-derived CDR1 and CDR2 are MNHEY and SVGAGI. CDR3 length: 14 residues. CDR3 residues: CASGGARDNTEAFF. CDR3 sequence (DNA): TGTGCCAGCGGAGGAGCCAGGGATAACACTGAAGCTTTCTTT.

The J gene is TRBJ2-7, the V gene TRBV6-6; 9 nucleotides line up with TRBD1. The CDR3 extends over 15 amino acids. J gave up 3 bases and V 6 bases, and 9 bases lay outside the gene matches. CDR1 and CDR2 from the germline V gene are MNHNY and SVGAGI (reference sequence). CDR3 coding DNA: TGTGCCAGCAGCCCCTCGGGACAGGGCGGCTACGAGCAGTACTTC. It codes for CASSPSGQGGYEQYF.

V usage is TRBV29-1 and J usage is TRBJ2-1; D is uncertain. Deletions cut 2 bases from V and 5 bases from J, with 10 bases between. CDR1 SQVTM and CDR2 ANQGSEA come from the germline V gene. There are 13 residues in the CDR3. CDR3 nucleotide sequence: TGCAGCGTTGAACACCCCCGGAACAATGAGCAGTTCTTC. Its translation is CSVEHPRNNEQFF.

The chain employs TRBV4-1 and TRBJ2-5; TRBD2 agrees at 13 bases. Looked up from germline, CDR1 is MGHRA and CDR2 is YSYEKL. With V trimmed by 6 bases and J by 4 bases, 5 bases remained unmatched. The CDR3 runs to 15 residues. CDR3 sequence reads: CASRRLAGGLETQYF. Written as DNA, the CDR3 is TGCGCCAGCAGACGACTAGCGGGGGGTTTAGAGACCCAGTACTTC.

This sequence joins TRBV12-5 and TRBJ1-3; D is possibly TRBD1 (5 bases). Trimming cost V 4 bases and J 2 bases, with 9 bases left between them. This CDR3 is built from 14 residues. Germline CDR1 LGHNT, CDR2 FRNRAP. CDR3 loop: CASGSGTPGNTIYF. The CDR3 DNA reads TGTGCTAGTGGTTCCGGGACTCCTGGAAACACCATATATTTT.